The 10 T cell receptor beta chains below all came from one sample that was sequenced in a study of blood T cell repertoires in COVID-19. Profiled with immunoSEQ multiplex PCR; TCRdb holds only in-frame clones, not every one. Among 250,000 or so clones listed, around 90% were seen once. The material sequenced was peripheral blood. All receptors come from a man older than 75 with acute or convalescent COVID-19.

The rearrangement uses TRBV9 and TRBJ1-4; 9 nucleotides match TRBD1. J was trimmed by 6 bases and V by 2 bases; bases with no gene match: 2. The CDR3 runs to 14 residues. Germline V gene lookup returns CDR1 SGDLS and CDR2 YYNGEE. The CDR3 DNA reads TGTGCCAGCAGCGTCCGGGACAGGGATGAAAAACTGTTTTTT. Protein: CASSVRDRDEKLFF.

The V gene is TRBV16, the J gene TRBJ2-5; 8 bases are shared with TRBD1. The CDR3 totals 14 residues. V lost 2 bases, J lost 5 bases, and 4 bases stayed unmatched. Germline V gene sequence: CDR1 KGHSY, CDR2 FQNENV. Here the CDR3 reads CASSQQTGAETQYF. In nucleotides, the CDR3 is TGTGCCAGCAGCCAACAGACAGGGGCGGAGACCCAGTACTTC.

A word on this clone: The sample holds other DNA sequences that translate to the same CDR3. V usage is TRBV7-2 and J usage is TRBJ2-7, with 8 bases lining up with TRBD2. This CDR3 is 13 amino acids long. CDR1 SGHTA and CDR2 FQGNSA come from the germline V gene. Trimming cost V 4 bases and J 4 bases; bases outside gene matches: 3. The CDR3 spells CASSSSGGYEQYF. The CDR3 DNA reads TGTGCCAGCAGCTCCTCGGGGGGGTACGAGCAGTACTTC.

The chain links TRBV11-2 to TRBJ2-1, with a tentative D call TRBD1 (6 bases). V gave up 0 bases and J gave up 9 bases, with 9 bases separating them. Germline CDR1 and CDR2: SGHAT and FQNNGV. The CDR3 length is 13 residues. CDR3 region: CASSLDLGGEQFF. The CDR3 DNA sequence: TGTGCCAGCAGCTTAGATCTAGGGGGTGAGCAGTTCTTC.

This chain joins TRBV5-5 and TRBJ2-2, with 9 bases fitting TRBD2. The CDR3 extends over 16 amino acids. V gave up 0 bases and J gave up 5 bases; unmatched junction bases: 5. Germline CDR1 reads SGHKS; CDR2 reads YYEKEE (reference sequence). CDR3 region: CASSLGGGGPTGELFF. In DNA, the CDR3 is TGTGCCAGCAGCTTGGGCGGGGGGGGCCCTACCGGGGAGCTGTTTTTT.

This chain uses TRBV6-5 with TRBJ1-4; D is possibly TRBD1 (5 bases). The CDR3 contains 13 residues. Germline V gene data show CDR1 as MNHEY and CDR2 as SVGAGI. Trimming shortened V by 5 bases and J by 8 bases, and 12 bases separated the two germline ends. CDR3 sequence reads: CASSIDRFEKLFF. The DNA of the CDR3 is TGTGCCAGCAGTATCGACAGATTCGAAAAACTGTTTTTT.

The CDR3 DNA reads as TGTGCCAGCAGTTACGAAGGTGGCAGGTCGGCTGAAGCTTTCTTT. This gives the protein CASSYEGGRSAEAFF. The chain uses TRBV6-5 and TRBJ1-1; D gene unclear. Trimming took 2 bases from V and 6 from J, leaving 16 bases between them. The germline V gene has CDR1 MNHEY and CDR2 SVGAGI. The CDR3 is 15 residues long.

A few counts support this clone. This chain links TRBV2 with TRBJ2-7; D may be TRBD1 (5 bases). The V end lost 8 bases, the J end lost 1 base, and 12 bases lay between the germline ends. The V gene's germline CDR1 is SNHLY and CDR2 FYNNEI. CDR3 length: 13 residues. The CDR3 loop reads CASEAGPSYEQYF. DNA of the CDR3: TGTGCCAGCGAGGCAGGGCCTTCCTACGAGCAGTACTTC.

V is TRBV15 and J is TRBJ2-2; TRBD1 matches at 9 bases. The CDR3 has 17 amino acids. After removal of 5 bases from V and 1 base from J, the junction contained 8 bases not matched to a gene. CDR1 is LNHNV, CDR2 YYDKDF, per germline (reference sequence). The CDR3 loop reads CATSGGSDRGNTGELFF. CDR3 sequence (DNA): TGTGCCACCAGCGGAGGTTCGGACAGGGGGAACACCGGGGAGCTGTTTTTT.

The V call is TRBV28, the J call TRBJ1-5; 9 bases line up with TRBD1. Trimming at V came to 4 bases and at J to 4 bases, leaving 5 bases not matched to a gene. The CDR3 has 15 amino acids. Germline assignment: CDR1 MDHEN and CDR2 SYDVKM. The CDR3 spells CASSSRQGVNQPQHF. DNA for the CDR3: TGTGCCAGCAGTTCAAGACAGGGGGTTAATCAGCCCCAGCATTTT.